One and the same sample provided the 23 T cell receptor beta chains below, sequenced in a study of CD8+ T cells in alopecia areata. Regarding treatment: oral pan-JAK inhibitor, 5-10 mg twice daily. Extraction of RNA preceded its reverse transcription into cDNA, which served as the sequencing template. Clones were read by immunoSEQ multiplex PCR, and TCRdb kept only the in-frame ones, dropping some. The repertoire includes about 210,000 clones, around 43% of them detected once, and 2% to 3% sits in the top ten. The sequenced sample was CD4+ T cells sorted from blood, obtained around week 36, from a patient treated with tofacitinib. The source is a human donor with alopecia areata.

This clone was seen only a few times. Different DNA sequences within this sample yield the same CDR3. V is TRBV20-1 and J is TRBJ2-7, with no clear D. Between the trimmed V and J ends, which lost 5 bases and 1 base, there was a span of 3 bases. Germline lookup yields CDR1 DFQATT and CDR2 SNEGSKA (reference sequence). CDR3 length: 10 amino acids. CDR3 DNA: TGCAGTGCTGGTTCCTACGAGCAGTACTTC. Its translation: CSAGSYEQYF.

J is TRBJ1-4 and V is TRBV11-2; D might be TRBD1 (6 bases). With 0 bases removed from V and 8 bases from J, the gap between germline ends came to 10 bases. The CDR3 has 14 residues. Per germline, CDR1 SGHAT and CDR2 FQNNGV. The DNA for the CDR3 is TGTGCCAGCAGCTTAGAGGGGGCTTGGGAAAAACTGTTTTTT. Protein: CASSLEGAWEKLFF.

The rearrangement uses TRBV2 and TRBJ2-2, with 10 bases that match TRBD1. Germline V gene lookup returns CDR1 SNHLY and CDR2 FYNNEI. The V gene end was trimmed by 6 bases and the J gene end by 5 bases; junction bases not matched to a gene: 6. This CDR3 has 15 amino acids. The CDR3 DNA follows: TGTGCCAGCAGCCCGGGACAGGGGCCAACCGGGGAGCTGTTTTTT. Its translation: CASSPGQGPTGELFF.

Here the CDR3 reads CASSPRLAGEGEQFF. The CDR3 DNA sequence: TGTGCCAGCTCACCACGACTAGCGGGAGAGGGTGAGCAGTTCTTC. The genes are TRBV18 and TRBJ2-1; TRBD2 matches at 12 bases. This CDR3 region has 15 residues. Losses at the gene ends were 1 base for V and 9 bases for J; bases not matched to a gene: 4. CDR1 and CDR2 from the germline V gene are KGHSH and LQKENI.

This clone was observed once. The V and J genes are TRBV5-1 and TRBJ2-7, with D possibly TRBD2 on 6 matching bases. The CDR3 extends over 12 amino acids. Per the germline V gene, CDR1 is SGHRS and CDR2 is YFSETQ. V shed 3 bases and J shed 7 bases, with 11 bases lying between them. CDR3 nucleotides: TGCGCCAGCAGCTCTTTTGGAGGGGAGCAGTACTTC. The encoded protein is CASSSFGGEQYF.

This clone has more than one count but fewer than ten. V and J are TRBV29-1 and TRBJ2-1; TRBD2 matches 10 bases. V lost 4 bases, J lost 2 bases, and 5 bases stayed unmatched. Looked up from germline, CDR1 is SQVTM and CDR2 is ANQGSEA. CDR3 length: 15 amino acids. CDR3 sequence (DNA): TGCAGCGTTGGGACTAGCGGATTCACCTACAATGAGCAGTTCTTC. It encodes CSVGTSGFTYNEQFF.

The CDR3 loop is CASSRTTSGGGYTF. CDR3 DNA: TGCGCCAGCAGCCGCACTACTTCTGGCGGTGGCTACACCTTC. The chain carries TRBV5-1 and TRBJ1-2, with D hard to call. CDR1 and CDR2 (germline): SGHRS, YFSETQ. CDR3 length: 14 amino acids. V dropped 4 bases and J dropped 7 bases, with 17 bases sitting between them.

The V and J genes are TRBV11-3 and TRBJ2-1; the D is unclear. The CDR3 consists of 15 residues. Germline V CDR1 and CDR2: SGHNT, YENEEA. V lost 0 bases to trimming and J lost 0 bases, with 6 bases between them. CDR3: CASSLDGSSYNEQFF. CDR3 nucleotide sequence: TGTGCCAGCAGCTTAGACGGAAGCTCCTACAATGAGCAGTTCTTC.

In its sample, this clone was seen a few times. The V and J genes are TRBV7-9 and TRBJ2-7; 9 positions match TRBD1. Germline CDR1 is SEHNR and CDR2 is FQNEAQ (reference sequence). The CDR3 is made up of 15 amino acids. The J segment lost 4 bases and the V segment lost 5 bases, leaving 9 bases of the junction unmatched. The CDR3 sequence is CASSPSGTGYYEQYF. CDR3 coding DNA: TGTGCCAGCAGCCCGTCCGGGACAGGGTATTACGAGCAGTACTTC.

This clone was seen a single time. CDR3 DNA sequence: TGTGCCAGCAGTCCGGACAGGGGAGTTGGCTACACCTTC. Translation: CASSPDRGVGYTF. This chain joins TRBV27 and TRBJ1-2, with 9 bases identical to TRBD1. CDR1 MNHEY and CDR2 SMNVEV come from the germline V gene (reference sequence). This CDR3 comprises 13 residues. V gave up 5 bases and J gave up 7 bases; unmatched junction bases: 5.

This clone was seen more than once but under ten times. The rearrangement uses TRBV7-2 and TRBJ2-5; D may be TRBD2 (6 bases). In germline, CDR1 is SGHTA, CDR2 FQGNSA. The CDR3 spans 15 residues. Trimming left V 1 base short and J 0 bases short, with 9 bases between. The CDR3 sequence is CASSLGGTYQETQYF. The CDR3 nucleotides read TGTGCCAGCAGCTTAGGCGGGACCTACCAAGAGACCCAGTACTTC.

The chain uses TRBV27 and TRBJ2-5, with TRBD2 as a possible D gene (6 bases). The ends were cut back, 4 bases at V and 5 bases at J, with 17 bases in the middle. Germline V lookup: CDR1 MNHEY, CDR2 SMNVEV (reference sequence). The CDR3 extends over 15 amino acids. For the CDR3, the DNA is TGTGCCAGCAGTTCCTTCCGGGACTCTCGGGAGACCCAGTACTTC. Its protein product is CASSSFRDSRETQYF.

V gene TRBV21-1 combines with J gene TRBJ1-5. TRBV21-1 is noted as a pseudogene. The CDR3 is made up of 16 amino acids. CDR3 sequence (DNA): TGTGCCAGCAGCAACCGAGGGAGTGGGAGCAATCAGCCCCAGCATTTT. It yields the protein CASSNRGSGSNQPQHF.

This clone was detected once. The chain recombines TRBV11-2 with TRBJ2-5; a possible D gene is TRBD2 (5 bases). The V gene's germline CDR1 is SGHAT and CDR2 FQNNGV. With 0 bases removed from V and 1 base from J, the gap between germline ends came to 9 bases. This CDR3 comprises 15 residues. In nucleotides, the CDR3 is TGTGCCAGCAGCTTAGAGCTAAGCGGCCAAGAGACCCAGTACTTC. This gives the protein CASSLELSGQETQYF.

The chain combines TRBV29-1 with TRBJ2-1; 7 bases line up with TRBD1. J gave up 8 bases and V 7 bases, and 11 bases lay outside the gene matches. Per germline, CDR1 SQVTM and CDR2 ANQGSEA. This CDR3 region has 13 residues. The CDR3 spells CSADRVGGDEQFF. CDR3 DNA: TGCAGCGCCGACAGGGTAGGAGGCGATGAGCAGTTCTTC.

V usage is TRBV13 and J usage is TRBJ2-6; a weak D match, TRBD2 (6 bases). Trimming pared 3 bases from V and 0 bases from J, leaving 15 bases between. The CDR3 covers 18 residues. CDR1 and CDR2 (germline): PRHDT, FYEKMQ (reference sequence). DNA for the CDR3: TGTGCCAGCAGCTTCAGTCCGGGAGAAAGCTCTGGGGCCAACGTCCTGACTTTC. Translated: CASSFSPGESSGANVLTF.

This clone has a handful of counts. The V call is TRBV7-9, the J call TRBJ2-7; D perhaps matches TRBD1 (6 bases). Trimming cost V 7 bases and J 0 bases, with 16 bases left between them. Germline V gene lookup returns CDR1 SEHNR and CDR2 FQNEAQ (reference sequence). This CDR3 is built from 15 residues. The CDR3 DNA reads as TGTGCCAGCACCCTAATACAGGGCAACTCCTACGAGCAGTACTTC. This gives the protein CASTLIQGNSYEQYF.

The chain employs TRBV30 and TRBJ2-5, with D maybe TRBD2 (7 bases). The CDR3 loop spans 18 amino acids. Trimming pared 7 bases from V and 1 base from J, leaving 28 bases between. The V gene's germline CDR1 is GTSNPN and CDR2 SVGIG (reference sequence). As DNA, the CDR3 is TGTGCCTCCCGATCGAGGGGGGCGGGAGTCAATCCCCAAGAGACCCAGTACTTC. Translated, it gives CASRSRGAGVNPQETQYF.

This sequence joins TRBV7-8 and TRBJ2-4; perhaps TRBD2 as D (6 bases). With 6 bases removed from V and 1 base from J, the gap between germline ends came to 13 bases. Germline assignment: CDR1 SGHVS and CDR2 FQNEAQ. CDR3 length: 15 amino acids. Written as DNA, the CDR3 is TGTGCCAGCAGTGGGGGGTTTAGTGCCAAAAACATTCAGTACTTC. Translation: CASSGGFSAKNIQYF.

This clone was counted between two and nine times. The chain is built from TRBV7-2 and TRBJ2-5; no reliable D call. V lost 1 base and J lost 5, with 2 bases in between. CDR1 is SGHTA, CDR2 FQGNSA, per germline. This CDR3 contains 11 residues. CDR3 nucleotide sequence: TGTGCCAGCAGCTTAGTTGAGACCCAGTACTTC. The encoded protein is CASSLVETQYF.

The V gene is TRBV5-1, the J gene TRBJ2-7; perhaps TRBD2 as D (6 bases). The CDR3 sequence is 15 residues long. Looked up from germline, CDR1 is SGHRS and CDR2 is YFSETQ. V dropped 0 bases and J dropped 7 bases, with 17 bases sitting between them. The CDR3 nucleotides read TGCGCCAGCAGCTTGGCGGGTCAGGGAGGTGATGAGCAGTACTTC. Amino acid sequence: CASSLAGQGGDEQYF. The variable domain in full, completed from reference TRBV5-1 and TRBJ2-7, reads KAGVTQTPRYLIKTRGQQVTLSCSPISGHRSVSWYQQTPGQGLQFLFEYFSETQRNKGNFPGRFSGRQFSNSRSEMNVSTLELGDSALYLCASSLAGQGGDEQYFGPGTRLTVT.

This clone was found a few times. This chain connects TRBV29-1 to TRBJ2-2; the match to TRBD2 covers 7 bases. The germline V gene encodes CDR1 SQVTM and CDR2 ANQGSEA. The CDR3 covers 14 residues. J was trimmed by 2 bases and V by 4 bases; bases with no gene match: 4. In DNA form, the CDR3 reads TGCAGCGTTGTAAGCGGGGCTAACACCGGGGAGCTGTTTTTT. It yields the protein CSVVSGANTGELFF.

This clone was seen only a few times. This sequence joins TRBV2 and TRBJ2-3; a weak D match, TRBD2 (7 bases). CDR3 size: 14 residues. Trimming cost V 7 bases and J 8 bases, with 19 bases left between them. CDR1 and CDR2 from the germline V gene are SNHLY and FYNNEI. CDR3 nucleotides: TGTGCCAGCATGGGGGGGCTCGCTATGCGTACGCAGTATTTT. This gives the protein CASMGGLAMRTQYF.